The 32 T cell receptor beta chains below come from one sample, sequenced in a study of beta chain features in type 1 diabetes. As every portion of the isolated RNA was reverse transcribed, the sequencing read expressed TCRB transcripts. Repertoires were generated with immunoSEQ multiplex PCR, while TCRdb's copy carries only in-frame clones and drops some. The repertoire includes some 900,000 clones, 17% of them detected once, and about 0.025% sits in the top ten. Sample: naive CD4+ T cells from blood. These TCRs come from a woman in her late teens or twenties in good health.

This clone was seen at least ten times. This rearrangement joins TRBV2 to TRBJ1-5, with D unresolved. Trimming pared 3 bases from V and 9 bases from J, leaving 12 bases between. The CDR3 consists of 13 residues. CDR1 and CDR2 from the germline V gene are SNHLY and FYNNEI. DNA for the CDR3: TGTGCCAGCAGTGATATAAGAGGGTCGCCCCAGCATTTT. As protein: CASSDIRGSPQHF.

This clone turned up a few times. The V call is TRBV28, the J call TRBJ1-1, with 7 bases that match TRBD1. V dropped 5 bases and J dropped 0; count of bases not matched to a gene: 3. The CDR3 covers 14 residues. Germline CDR1 MDHEN, CDR2 SYDVKM. The CDR3 DNA is TGTGCCAGCAGTGTACAGGGGATGAACACTGAAGCTTTCTTT. Its protein product is CASSVQGMNTEAFF.

This clone appeared a few times. The genes are TRBV7-8 and TRBJ2-7, with 7 nucleotides matching TRBD1. CDR1 SGHVS and CDR2 FQNEAQ come from the germline V gene. V was clipped by 1 base and J by 4 bases; unmatched bases: 4. The length of the CDR3 is 14 residues. CDR3 sequence reads: CASSLVQGLYEQYF. The CDR3 bases are TGTGCCAGCAGCTTAGTACAGGGGTTGTACGAGCAGTACTTC. The whole variable domain, remainder taken from reference TRBV7-8 and TRBJ2-7, is GAGVSQSPRYKVAKRGQDVALRCDPISGHVSLFWYQQALGQGPEFLTYFQNEAQLDKSGLPSDRFFAERPEGSVSTLKIQRTQQEDSAVYLCASSLVQGLYEQYFGPGTRLTVT.

In this sample, this clone turned up a few times. The rearrangement joins TRBV18 to TRBJ2-5, with 9 bases lining up with TRBD2. The CDR3 length is 16 residues. The germline CDR1 and CDR2 sequences are KGHSH and LQKENI. With V trimmed by 5 bases and J by 0 bases, 7 bases remained unmatched. Here the CDR3 DNA reads TGTGCCAGCTCATCGCTAGCGGGGACCTACCAAGAGACCCAGTACTTC. Translating gives CASSSLAGTYQETQYF.

The chain couples TRBV6-6 to TRBJ2-6; no firm D call. V lost 5 bases to trimming and J lost 4 bases, with 6 bases between them. Germline V lookup: CDR1 MNHNY, CDR2 SVGAGI (reference sequence). The CDR3 has 13 residues. As DNA, the CDR3 is TGTGCCAGCAGTCCCGGGGGGGCCAACGTCCTGACTTTC. Protein: CASSPGGANVLTF.

The chain recombines TRBV15 with TRBJ2-7; 9 positions agree with TRBD2. This CDR3 contains 15 residues. Germline V gene sequence: CDR1 LNHNV, CDR2 YYDKDF (reference sequence). With 0 bases clipped from V and 2 bases from J, the junction kept 2 bases outside the gene matches. The CDR3 nucleotides read TGTGCCACCAGCAGAGACGCTAGCGGGACCTACGAGCAGTACTTC. The encoded protein is CATSRDASGTYEQYF.

This clone appeared a few times. The genes are TRBV6-5 and TRBJ2-1; no clear D. Trimming took 6 bases from V and 0 from J, leaving 12 bases between them. Per the germline V gene, CDR1 is MNHEY and CDR2 is SVGAGI. The CDR3 extends over 15 amino acids. The CDR3 reads CASRRDINSYNEQFF. CDR3 DNA sequence: TGTGCCAGCAGACGAGACATTAACTCCTACAATGAGCAGTTCTTC.

This clone occurred a few times. The V call is TRBV7-2, the J call TRBJ2-7; perhaps TRBD2 as D (5 bases). CDR1 is SGHTA, CDR2 FQGNSA, per germline. The CDR3 loop spans 14 amino acids. The V and J ends lost 5 bases and 5 bases respectively, with 16 bases between them. The CDR3 region is CASSTPNGVHEQYF. As DNA, the CDR3 is TGTGCCAGCAGCACCCCAAACGGGGTCCACGAGCAGTACTTC. The full variable domain, in which reference TRBV7-2 and TRBJ2-7 provide the parts outside the CDR3, is GAGVSQSPSNKVTEKGKDVELRCDPISGHTALYWYRQSLGQGLEFLIYFQGNSAPDKSGLPSDRFSAERTGGSVSTLTIQRTQQEDSAVYLCASSTPNGVHEQYFGPGTRLTVT.

The genes are TRBV19 and TRBJ2-1, with D perhaps TRBD2 (6 bases). Germline V gene data show CDR1 as LNHDA and CDR2 as SQIVND (reference sequence). Trimming stripped 6 bases from V and 4 bases from J, with 13 bases between. The CDR3 spans 14 residues. CDR3 DNA sequence: TGTGCCAGTAGAGAGGACTACCGTTACAATGAGCAGTTCTTC. The encoded protein is CASREDYRYNEQFF.

The rearrangement uses TRBV6-6 and TRBJ2-7, with no clear D. This CDR3 contains 14 residues. V lost 0 bases and J 4 bases, leaving 10 bases between the germline ends. Germline V lookup: CDR1 MNHNY, CDR2 SVGAGI (reference sequence). For the CDR3, the DNA is TGTGCCAGCAGTTACTCGAAGGGCTTGTACGAGCAGTACTTC. Translating it yields CASSYSKGLYEQYF.

This rearrangement joins TRBV18 to TRBJ2-3; D ambiguous. This CDR3 region has 14 residues. Trimming took 3 bases from V and 2 from J, leaving 9 bases between them. Looked up from germline, CDR1 is KGHSH and CDR2 is LQKENI. The chain's CDR3 is CASSPRAYTDTQYF. Here the CDR3 DNA reads TGTGCCAGCTCACCCCGGGCCTACACAGATACGCAGTATTTT.

This clone has just a few counts. The sample carries other DNA sequences with the same CDR3. The DNA for the CDR3 is TGTGCCAGCAGTGAAACGGAGAATCAGCCCCAGCATTTT. As protein: CASSETENQPQHF. The chain is built from TRBV6-1 and TRBJ1-5, with D unresolved. This CDR3 is 13 amino acids long. Germline loops: CDR1 MNHNS, CDR2 SASEGT. V lost 2 bases to trimming and J lost 4 bases, with 6 bases between them.

The CDR3 region is CASSWGQDVNTEAFF. The DNA for the CDR3 is TGTGCCAGCTCATGGGGACAGGATGTGAACACTGAAGCTTTCTTT. The rearrangement links TRBV18 to TRBJ1-1; 8 positions agree with TRBD1. The germline V gene encodes CDR1 KGHSH and CDR2 LQKENI. The CDR3 consists of 15 residues. The J segment lost 0 bases and the V segment lost 5 bases, leaving 5 bases of the junction unmatched.

This chain joins TRBV11-1 and TRBJ2-1; possibly TRBD1 for D (6 bases). Germline-derived CDR1 and CDR2 are SGHAT and FQDESV (reference sequence). Trimming removed 7 bases at V and 2 bases at J, with 18 bases between. This CDR3 comprises 16 residues. The CDR3 sequence: CASTNGQGIPYNEQFF. CDR3 nucleotide sequence: TGTGCCAGCACCAACGGGCAGGGGATTCCCTACAATGAGCAGTTCTTC.

Regarding this clone: Within the sample, other DNA sequences also encode this same CDR3. This sequence joins TRBV5-1 and TRBJ2-1, with D perhaps TRBD2 (6 bases). With 0 bases removed from V and 0 bases from J, the gap between germline ends came to 7 bases. Germline lookup yields CDR1 SGHRS and CDR2 YFSETQ. The CDR3 runs 15 residues. In DNA, the CDR3 is TGCGCCAGCAGCTTGGCGGGGGTCTCCTACAATGAGCAGTTCTTC. Translating it yields CASSLAGVSYNEQFF.

The chain recombines TRBV7-2 with TRBJ1-5; 9 nucleotides match TRBD1. The CDR3 covers 15 residues. V was pared by 5 bases and J by 9 bases, with 11 bases of the junction left unmatched. Germline assignment: CDR1 SGHTA and CDR2 FQGNSA. The CDR3 is CASSQGDRALVPQHF. The CDR3 coding sequence is TGTGCCAGCAGCCAGGGGGACAGGGCCCTTGTGCCCCAGCATTTT.

J is TRBJ2-3 and V is TRBV4-2; 7 nucleotides line up with TRBD2. CDR1 and CDR2 from the germline V gene are LGHNA and YNFKEQ. J gave up 2 bases and V 1 base, and 9 bases lay outside the gene matches. This CDR3 is 17 amino acids long. The CDR3 region is CASSQGARAGYTDTQYF. The CDR3 region has the DNA TGTGCCAGCAGCCAAGGGGCTCGAGCGGGGTACACAGATACGCAGTATTTT.

This clone has more than one count but fewer than ten. The chain has TRBV19 and TRBJ2-7; 12 positions match TRBD2. This CDR3 contains 14 residues. Germline CDR1 LNHDA, CDR2 SQIVND (reference sequence). Germline trimming cut 6 bases from V and 5 bases from J; bases unmatched to any gene: 5. The CDR3 coding sequence is TGTGCCAGTAGGAAGACTAGCGGGAGCCACGAGCAGTACTTC. As protein: CASRKTSGSHEQYF.

This clone has a count of ten or more. This chain links TRBV2 with TRBJ2-1, with D perhaps matching TRBD1 (6 bases). The V end was cut by 6 bases, the J end by 11 bases, with 11 bases between. CDR1 and CDR2 (germline): SNHLY, FYNNEI. The CDR3 loop spans 11 amino acids. The CDR3 is CASSPQGKQFF. CDR3 DNA: TGTGCCAGCAGCCCACAGGGAAAGCAGTTCTTC.

This clone has a handful of counts. For the CDR3, the DNA is TGTGCCAGTAGATCTCCGGGACAGGGGAATCAGCCCCAGCATTTT. Encoded protein: CASRSPGQGNQPQHF. This rearrangement joins TRBV19 to TRBJ1-5; 10 nucleotides line up with TRBD1. Germline V gene sequence: CDR1 LNHDA, CDR2 SQIVND (reference sequence). Trimming at V came to 6 bases and at J to 4 bases, leaving 6 bases not matched to a gene. The CDR3 runs to 15 residues. Full variable domain (outside the CDR3, taken from reference TRBV19 and TRBJ1-5): DGGITQSPKYLFRKEGQNVTLSCEQNLNHDAMYWYRQDPGQGLRLIYYSQIVNDFQKGDIAEGYSVSREKKESFPLTVTSAQKNPTAFYLCASRSPGQGNQPQHFGDGTRLSIL.

The table lists this clone with a few counts. The rearrangement joins TRBV25-1 to TRBJ2-1; 9 bases agree with TRBD2. The CDR3 has 14 residues. CDR1 MGHDK and CDR2 SYGVNS come from the germline V gene. V lost 6 bases to trimming and J lost 7 bases; unmatched junction nucleotides: 7. The CDR3 region has the DNA TGTGCCAGCAGACTAGCGGGTCCGAGAAATGAGCAGTTCTTC. Encoded protein: CASRLAGPRNEQFF.

The V and J genes are TRBV6-6 and TRBJ1-2; possible D gene TRBD1, 6 bases. Germline assignment: CDR1 MNHNY and CDR2 SVGAGI (reference sequence). The CDR3 sequence is 15 residues long. With 1 base removed from V and 4 bases from J, the gap between germline ends came to 13 bases. The chain's CDR3 is CASSYYLDRAYGYTF. CDR3 DNA sequence: TGTGCCAGCAGTTACTACCTGGACAGAGCCTATGGCTACACCTTC.

The gene calls are TRBV19 and TRBJ2-7; possibly TRBD2 for D (6 bases). Germline V gene data show CDR1 as LNHDA and CDR2 as SQIVND (reference sequence). The CDR3 spans 15 residues. The germline V and J ends were trimmed by 2 bases and 4 bases, with 15 bases remaining between them. The CDR3 loop is CASSISTGDSYEQYF. The CDR3 DNA sequence: TGTGCCAGTAGTATATCGACGGGAGACTCATACGAGCAGTACTTC.

This chain joins TRBV7-2 and TRBJ2-2; D remains unclear. This CDR3 is 14 amino acids long. The germline CDR1 and CDR2 sequences are SGHTA and FQGNSA. Trimming shortened V by 2 bases and J by 6 bases, and 10 bases separated the two germline ends. The CDR3 region has the DNA TGTGCCAGCAGCTTACTTGGATTCGCCGGGGAGCTGTTTTTT. Amino acids: CASSLLGFAGELFF.

The genes are TRBV5-1 and TRBJ2-4, with 9 bases that match TRBD1. After removal of 5 bases from V and 6 bases from J, the junction contained 3 bases not matched to a gene. The CDR3 spans 13 residues. CDR1 and CDR2 from the germline V gene are SGHRS and YFSETQ. CDR3 protein: CASRQGAGNIQYF. The CDR3 DNA reads TGCGCCAGCAGACAGGGGGCCGGAAACATTCAGTACTTC. The complete variable domain, with remaining parts taken from reference TRBV5-1 and TRBJ2-4, reads KAGVTQTPRYLIKTRGQQVTLSCSPISGHRSVSWYQQTPGQGLQFLFEYFSETQRNKGNFPGRFSGRQFSNSRSEMNVSTLELGDSALYLCASRQGAGNIQYFGAGTRLSVL.

The chain recombines TRBV11-3 with TRBJ2-2; D might be TRBD1 (5 bases). The V end was cut by 4 bases, the J end by 5 bases, with 8 bases between. In germline, CDR1 is SGHNT, CDR2 YENEEA. The CDR3 covers 13 residues. The CDR3: CASSSQVTGELFF. The CDR3 DNA reads TGTGCCAGCAGCTCACAGGTTACCGGGGAGCTGTTTTTT.

Only a few counts were recorded for this clone. The gene calls are TRBV19 and TRBJ2-1; D is undetermined. The CDR3 covers 14 residues. The V end was cut by 5 bases, the J end by 5 bases, with 13 bases between. Germline CDR1 and CDR2: LNHDA and SQIVND (reference sequence). CDR3 DNA sequence: TGTGCCAGTAGTTTAGCCGCGCGGCACAATGAGCAGTTCTTC. Residues: CASSLAARHNEQFF.

This chain uses TRBV2 with TRBJ1-5, with TRBD1 as a possible D gene (6 bases). Germline V lookup: CDR1 SNHLY, CDR2 FYNNEI. This CDR3 is built from 18 residues. Trimming pared 4 bases from V and 3 bases from J, leaving 22 bases between. The CDR3 is CASSGGLQGITYNQPQHF. The CDR3 region has the DNA TGTGCCAGCAGTGGAGGGCTACAGGGAATAACCTACAATCAGCCCCAGCATTTT.

The chain is built from TRBV5-1 and TRBJ2-2, with D maybe TRBD1 (5 bases). The germline V gene has CDR1 SGHRS and CDR2 YFSETQ. Trimming took 1 base from V and 0 from J, leaving 10 bases between them. The CDR3 has 16 residues. The CDR3 region has the DNA TGCGCCAGCAGCTTGACAGGTTACGCGAACACCGGGGAGCTGTTTTTT. This encodes CASSLTGYANTGELFF.

The chain recombines TRBV25-1 with TRBJ2-7, with a possible D match to TRBD1 (7 bases). The CDR3 is 13 residues long. CDR1 is MGHDK, CDR2 SYGVNS, per germline. Trimming stripped 1 base from V and 8 bases from J, with 12 bases between. CDR3: CASSESGGKKQYF. The CDR3, as DNA: TGTGCCAGCAGTGAATCAGGGGGGAAGAAGCAGTACTTC.

The table lists this clone with a few counts. The chain employs TRBV5-1 and TRBJ2-2; TRBD1 is a possible D gene (6 bases). Between the trimmed V and J ends, which lost 5 bases and 1 base, there was a span of 12 bases. The CDR3 totals 15 residues. Germline CDR1 and CDR2: SGHRS and YFSETQ. Here the CDR3 DNA reads TGCGCCAGCAGATTGTGGACAGAGAACACCGGGGAGCTGTTTTTT. Its protein is CASRLWTENTGELFF.

The chain employs TRBV6-6 and TRBJ1-2; the D is unclear. The CDR3 covers 12 residues. Germline V gene lookup returns CDR1 MNHNY and CDR2 SVGAGI (reference sequence). Between the trimmed V and J ends, which lost 6 bases and 3 bases, there was a span of 8 bases. The CDR3 sequence: CASRGTDYGYTF. In DNA form, the CDR3 reads TGTGCCAGCAGGGGAACGGACTATGGCTACACCTTC.